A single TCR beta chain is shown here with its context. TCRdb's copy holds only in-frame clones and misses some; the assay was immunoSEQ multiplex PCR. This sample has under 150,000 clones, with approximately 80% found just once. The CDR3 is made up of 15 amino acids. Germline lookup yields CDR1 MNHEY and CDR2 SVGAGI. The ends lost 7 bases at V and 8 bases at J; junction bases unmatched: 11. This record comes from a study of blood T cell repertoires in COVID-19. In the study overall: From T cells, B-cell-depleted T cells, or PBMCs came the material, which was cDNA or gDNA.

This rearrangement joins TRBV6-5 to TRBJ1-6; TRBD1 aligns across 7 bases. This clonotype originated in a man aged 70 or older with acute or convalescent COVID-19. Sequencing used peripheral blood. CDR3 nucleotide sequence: TGTGCCAGCACCTTTGGCAGGGGGGTCGATTCACCCCTCCACTTT. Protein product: CASTFGRGVDSPLHF.